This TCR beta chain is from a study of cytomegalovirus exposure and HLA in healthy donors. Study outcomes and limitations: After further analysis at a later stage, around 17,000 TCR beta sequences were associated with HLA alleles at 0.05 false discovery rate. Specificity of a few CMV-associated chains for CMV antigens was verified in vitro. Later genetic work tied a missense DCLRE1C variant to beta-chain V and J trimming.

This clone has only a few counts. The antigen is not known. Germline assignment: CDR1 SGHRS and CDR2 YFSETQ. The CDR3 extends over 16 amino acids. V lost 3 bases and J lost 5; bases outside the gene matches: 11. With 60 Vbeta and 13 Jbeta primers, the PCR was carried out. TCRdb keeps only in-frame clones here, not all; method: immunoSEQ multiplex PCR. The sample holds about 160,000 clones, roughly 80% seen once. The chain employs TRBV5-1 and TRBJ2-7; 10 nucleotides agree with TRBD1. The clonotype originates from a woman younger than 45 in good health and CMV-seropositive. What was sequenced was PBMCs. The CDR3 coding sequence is TGCGCCAGCAGCTCGCGGCCCCGGGACAGGGGTGACGAGCAGTACTTC. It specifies CASSSRPRDRGDEQYF.